This note documents a single TCR beta chain sequence. This entry comes from a study of blood T cell repertoires in COVID-19. In the study's own analysis: The authors estimated nucleated cell counts from reference gene primer amplification. Data came from immunoSEQ multiplex PCR; TCRdb stores just in-frame clones and leaves some out. V and J calls and clone size are given by that table; D and trimming were obtained from the DNA. The data show approximately 38,000 clones, about four fifths seen once. Germline values: CDR1 SEHNR, CDR2 FQNEAQ (reference sequence). The CDR3 has 15 amino acids. The V and J ends lost 6 bases and 5 bases, in that order; junction bases with no gene match: 8.

The receptor was derived from a human donor with acute or convalescent COVID-19. The donor label of this sample is uncertain. This rearrangement joins TRBV7-9 to TRBJ2-7; TRBD1 matches 12 bases. Sequenced input: peripheral blood. The CDR3 reads CASRHGTGGPHEQYF. DNA of the CDR3: TGTGCCAGCAGACACGGGACAGGGGGCCCTCACGAGCAGTACTTC.